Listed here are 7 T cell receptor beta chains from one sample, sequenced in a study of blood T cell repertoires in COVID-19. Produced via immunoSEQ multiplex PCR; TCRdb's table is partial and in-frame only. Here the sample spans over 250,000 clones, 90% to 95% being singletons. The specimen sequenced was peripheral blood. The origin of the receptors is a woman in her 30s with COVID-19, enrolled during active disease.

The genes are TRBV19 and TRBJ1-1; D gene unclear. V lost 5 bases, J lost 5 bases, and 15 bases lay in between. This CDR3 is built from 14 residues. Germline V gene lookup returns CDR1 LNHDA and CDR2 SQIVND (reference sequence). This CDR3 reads CASSPWADLTEAFF. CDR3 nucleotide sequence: TGTGCCAGTAGTCCTTGGGCAGATCTGACTGAAGCTTTCTTT.

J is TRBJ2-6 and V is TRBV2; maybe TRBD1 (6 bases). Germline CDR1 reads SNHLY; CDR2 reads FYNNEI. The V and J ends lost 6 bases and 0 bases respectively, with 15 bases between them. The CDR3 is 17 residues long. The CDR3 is CASRVGQSRSGANVLTF. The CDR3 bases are TGTGCCAGCAGGGTCGGACAGTCTCGCTCTGGGGCCAACGTCCTGACTTTC.

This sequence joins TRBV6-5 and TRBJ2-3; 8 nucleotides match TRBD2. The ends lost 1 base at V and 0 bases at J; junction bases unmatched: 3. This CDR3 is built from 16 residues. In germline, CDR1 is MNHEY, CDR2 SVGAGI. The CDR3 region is CASSYWASGSTDTQYF. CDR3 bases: TGTGCCAGCAGTTACTGGGCTAGCGGGAGCACAGATACGCAGTATTTT.

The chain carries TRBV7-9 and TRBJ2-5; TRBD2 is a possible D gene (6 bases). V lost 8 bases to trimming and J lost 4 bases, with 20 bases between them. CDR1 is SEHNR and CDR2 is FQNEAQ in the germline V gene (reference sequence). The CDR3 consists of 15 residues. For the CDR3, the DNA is TGTGCCAGCGGGCCCCCAGGGAGAGCGGGAGAGACCCAGTACTTC. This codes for CASGPPGRAGETQYF.

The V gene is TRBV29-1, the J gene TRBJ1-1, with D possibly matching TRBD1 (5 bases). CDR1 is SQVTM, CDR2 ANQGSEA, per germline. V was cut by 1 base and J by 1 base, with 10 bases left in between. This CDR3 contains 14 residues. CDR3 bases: TGCAGCGTTGAAGCGCCAGGGAAGAACACTGAAGCTTTCTTT. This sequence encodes CSVEAPGKNTEAFF.

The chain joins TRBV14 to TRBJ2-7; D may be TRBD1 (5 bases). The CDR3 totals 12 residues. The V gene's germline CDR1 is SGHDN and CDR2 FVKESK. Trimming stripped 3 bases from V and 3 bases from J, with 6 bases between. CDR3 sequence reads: CASSQTDYEQYF. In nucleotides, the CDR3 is TGTGCCAGCAGCCAGACAGACTACGAGCAGTACTTC.

The CDR3 spells CASSQKGDGPEWPLHF. The CDR3 coding sequence is TGTGCCAGCAGCCAGAAGGGAGATGGCCCGGAGTGGCCCCTCCACTTT. The V and J genes are TRBV28 and TRBJ1-6, with D hard to call. Looked up from germline, CDR1 is MDHEN and CDR2 is SYDVKM. The CDR3 loop spans 16 amino acids. V was pared by 6 bases and J by 13 bases, with 25 bases between.